The table lists the clone carrying this T cell receptor beta chain with a few counts. Its antigen is still unknown. As TCR cDNA was made by 5'RACE template switching, a universal primer site and UMIs were added. TCRdb reprocessed the 5' RACE reads via MiXCR and lists one record per CDR3 protein. The sample lists roughly 260,000 distinct CDR3 sequences, around 13% occurring once. Germline V lookup: CDR1 LGHNA, CDR2 YSLEER. The length of the CDR3 is 16 residues. V shed 4 bases and J 0 bases; nucleotides not matched to a gene: 5. The data stem from a study of T cells after yellow fever vaccination. Points from the study as a whole: Some clonotypes were seen in both the CD4 and the CD8 compartments. These made up a small share and likely arose from convergent recombination. Repertoires obtained by FACS sorting could include abundant clonotypes that entered as contaminants from the bulk population. Detected again after the booster were most primary-vaccination clones, at 95% to 98% CD4 and 70% to 90% CD8.

This TCR was recovered from a man aged 25 to 45 who received the YFV17D yellow fever vaccine. The sample in question was CD4+ T cells sorted from PBMCs, obtained 45 days after the yellow fever booster vaccination. V usage is TRBV4-3 and J usage is TRBJ2-1; 8 bases match TRBD2. CDR3 region: CASSRGAGDSYNEQFF. CDR3 coding DNA: TGCGCCAGCAGCCGGGGAGCGGGAGACTCCTACAATGAGCAGTTCTTC.